This T cell receptor (beta chain) came from a study of blood T cell repertoires in COVID-19. Looking at the study overall: From T cells, B-cell-depleted T cells, or PBMCs came the material, which was cDNA or gDNA.

Germline loops: CDR1 MDHEN, CDR2 SYDVKM. This CDR3 has 18 amino acids. Trimming cost V 7 bases and J 6 bases; bases outside gene matches: 18. Some clones are missing from TCRdb's copy, which holds only in-frame ones; the method was immunoSEQ multiplex PCR. The table records hundreds of thousands of clones, 70% to 90% of them present only once. In assigning cohorts, the study relied on participant-reported clinical history. Symptom resolution, clearance, or two negative PCRs marked donors in Cohort 3 as recovered. Sequencing input: PBMCs or T cells enriched from blood (not recorded which). The genes are TRBV28 and TRBJ2-3; 11 positions agree with TRBD2. The receptor comes from a middle-aged man who had recovered from COVID-19. The CDR3 is CASNPYAPSGRPTDTQYF. The DNA for the CDR3 is TGTGCCAGCAACCCATACGCCCCTAGCGGGAGGCCAACTGATACGCAGTATTTT. The complete variable domain, with remaining parts taken from reference TRBV28 and TRBJ2-3, reads DVKVTQSSRYLVKRTGEKVFLECVQDMDHENMFWYRQDPGLGLRLIYFSYDVKMKEKGDIPEGYSVSREKKERFSLILESASTNQTSMYLCASNPYAPSGRPTDTQYFGPGTRLTVL.